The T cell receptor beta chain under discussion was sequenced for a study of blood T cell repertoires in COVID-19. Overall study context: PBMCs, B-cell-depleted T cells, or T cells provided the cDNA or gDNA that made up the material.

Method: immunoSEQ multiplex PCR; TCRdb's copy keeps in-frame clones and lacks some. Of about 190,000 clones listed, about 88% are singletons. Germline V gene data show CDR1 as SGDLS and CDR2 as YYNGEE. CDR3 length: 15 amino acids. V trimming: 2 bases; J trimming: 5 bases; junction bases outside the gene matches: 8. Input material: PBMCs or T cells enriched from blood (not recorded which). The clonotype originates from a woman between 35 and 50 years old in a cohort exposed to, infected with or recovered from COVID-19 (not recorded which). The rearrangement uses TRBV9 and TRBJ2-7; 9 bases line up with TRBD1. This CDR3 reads CASSVMGTGTDEQYF. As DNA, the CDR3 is TGTGCCAGCAGCGTTATGGGGACAGGGACGGACGAGCAGTACTTC.